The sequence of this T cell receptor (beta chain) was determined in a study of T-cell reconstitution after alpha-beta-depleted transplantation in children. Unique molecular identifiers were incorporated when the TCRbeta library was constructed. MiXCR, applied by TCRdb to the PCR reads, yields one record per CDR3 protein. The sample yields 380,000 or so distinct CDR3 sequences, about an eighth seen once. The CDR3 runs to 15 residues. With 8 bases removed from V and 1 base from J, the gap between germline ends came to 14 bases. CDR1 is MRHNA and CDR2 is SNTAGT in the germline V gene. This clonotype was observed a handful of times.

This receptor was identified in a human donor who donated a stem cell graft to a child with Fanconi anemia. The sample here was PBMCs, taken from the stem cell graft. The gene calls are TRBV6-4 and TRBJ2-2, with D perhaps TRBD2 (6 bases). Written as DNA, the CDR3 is TGTGCCAGCCTACAGCGGGTAAAGAACACCGGGGAGCTGTTTTTT. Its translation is CASLQRVKNTGELFF.